Following are 23 T cell receptor beta chains from one sample sequenced in a study of blood T cell repertoires in COVID-19. Produced via immunoSEQ multiplex PCR; TCRdb's table is partial and in-frame only. In the table there are roughly 18,000 clones, around 89% of which are singletons. Sequenced: peripheral blood. All receptors come from a woman in her fifties or sixties with active COVID-19.

The rearrangement links TRBV5-4 to TRBJ2-5; D is perhaps TRBD1 (6 bases). The V end was cut by 2 bases, the J end by 4 bases, with 12 bases between. The V gene's germline CDR1 is SGHNT and CDR2 YYREEE (reference sequence). The CDR3 loop spans 14 amino acids. The CDR3 reads CASSLAGAGETQYF. The DNA of the CDR3 is TGTGCCAGCAGCTTAGCAGGGGCTGGAGAGACCCAGTACTTC.

The J gene is TRBJ2-2, the V gene TRBV5-1, with TRBD2 matching over 13 bases. Germline assignment: CDR1 SGHRS and CDR2 YFSETQ. Trimming removed 3 bases from V and 6 bases from J; junction bases left unmatched: 2. This CDR3 contains 15 residues. CDR3 sequence reads: CASSSGTSGAGELFF. CDR3 DNA: TGCGCCAGCAGCTCCGGGACTAGCGGGGCCGGGGAGCTGTTTTTT.

The chain links TRBV19 to TRBJ2-5, with D maybe TRBD1 (6 bases). There are 14 residues in the CDR3. Germline-derived CDR1 and CDR2 are LNHDA and SQIVND (reference sequence). V lost 2 bases, J lost 1 base, and 8 bases lay in between. This CDR3 reads CASSITGSQETQYF. The CDR3 DNA reads TGTGCCAGTAGTATAACAGGGAGCCAAGAGACCCAGTACTTC.

The rearrangement uses TRBV25-1 and TRBJ1-1; possibly TRBD1 for D (5 bases). Germline V CDR1 and CDR2: MGHDK, SYGVNS. The CDR3 has 14 residues. V gave up 3 bases and J gave up 10 bases, with 18 bases separating them. Written as DNA, the CDR3 is TGTGCCAGCAGTGATCCCCCGGCCCAGGGAGGAGCTTTCTTT. It specifies CASSDPPAQGGAFF.

Turning to this clone: Because it lacks the conserved phenylalanine or tryptophan at the end, this CDR3 is likely a read error. No DNA is shown, since the ends of the CDR3 on it are uncertain; the CDR3 is the one TCRdb lists. The chain recombines TRBV3-1 (or the pseudogene TRBV3-2) with TRBJ1-5; the table's D gene call, TRBD1, was not cross checked with the DNA. The CDR3 spans 13 residues, counting both ends. The germline V gene has CDR1 LGHDT and CDR2 YNNKEL (reference sequence). CDR3 region: CASSQDLEISNRI.

This clone was counted once. V and J are TRBV5-1 and TRBJ2-2; 8 nucleotides line up with TRBD1. This CDR3 is built from 16 residues. The trim removed 2 bases at V and 3 bases at J, leaving 6 bases unmatched. Germline CDR1 SGHRS, CDR2 YFSETQ. For the CDR3, the DNA is TGCGCCAGCAGCTTTACTACAGGGGGAGACACCGGGGAGCTGTTTTTT. Its protein is CASSFTTGGDTGELFF.

In its sample, this clone was seen once. This sequence joins TRBV6-2 or TRBV6-3 and TRBJ1-6; TRBD1 matches at 9 bases. Germline CDR1 is MNHEY and CDR2 is SVGEGT. J gave up 5 bases and V 5 bases, and 7 bases lay outside the gene matches. This CDR3 has 16 residues. The CDR3 loop is CASSPTGGANNSPLHF. As DNA, the CDR3 is TGTGCCAGCAGTCCAACAGGGGGCGCGAATAATTCACCCCTCCACTTT.

The rearrangement joins TRBV27 to TRBJ2-1; 8 positions agree with TRBD2. Germline loops: CDR1 MNHEY, CDR2 SMNVEV (reference sequence). This CDR3 is built from 16 residues. V was clipped by 5 bases and J by 5 bases; unmatched bases: 11. The chain's CDR3 is CASSMWKAGVNNEQFF. CDR3 sequence (DNA): TGTGCCAGCAGTATGTGGAAAGCGGGGGTCAACAATGAGCAGTTCTTC.

J is TRBJ2-5 and V is TRBV10-1, with 13 nucleotides matching TRBD2. The CDR3 contains 14 residues. With V trimmed by 8 bases and J by 4 bases, 4 bases remained unmatched. Germline CDR1 WNHNN, CDR2 SYGVQD (reference sequence). The CDR3 reads CASRGLAGVETQYF. The CDR3 coding sequence is TGCGCCAGCCGCGGACTAGCGGGGGTAGAGACCCAGTACTTC.

The chain couples TRBV5-6 to TRBJ2-5, with D tentatively TRBD2 (5 bases). The CDR3 is made up of 14 amino acids. Trimming shortened V by 0 bases and J by 1 base, and 7 bases separated the two germline ends. Germline lookup yields CDR1 SGHDT and CDR2 YYEEEE. In DNA form, the CDR3 reads TGTGCCAGCAGCTTGGAGGAGGTCCAAGAGACCCAGTACTTC. Its protein product is CASSLEEVQETQYF.

This chain connects TRBV18 to TRBJ2-7, with a tentative D call TRBD2 (5 bases). Trimming removed 3 bases at V and 3 bases at J, with 12 bases between. CDR3 size: 14 residues. CDR1 is KGHSH, CDR2 LQKENI, per germline. This CDR3 reads CASSPSAVGYEQYF. The CDR3 nucleotides read TGTGCCAGCTCACCGTCAGCGGTAGGCTACGAGCAGTACTTC.

The V and J genes are TRBV2 and TRBJ1-2; 7 bases align to TRBD1. The J segment lost 2 bases and the V segment lost 8 bases, leaving 2 bases of the junction unmatched. The CDR3 length is 12 residues. Germline lookup yields CDR1 SNHLY and CDR2 FYNNEI. In nucleotides, the CDR3 is TGTGCCAGCGACAGGGAGAACTATGGCTACACCTTC. This translates into CASDRENYGYTF. Drawing the rest from reference TRBV2 and TRBJ1-2, the complete variable domain is EPEVTQTPSHQVTQMGQEVILRCVPISNHLYFYWYRQILGQKVEFLVSFYNNEISEKSEIFDDQFSVERPDGSNFTLKIRSTKLEDSAMYFCASDRENYGYTFGSGTRLTVV.

The chain combines TRBV5-1 with TRBJ2-2; weak D call: TRBD2 (5 bases). Germline loops: CDR1 SGHRS, CDR2 YFSETQ. Trimming shortened V by 0 bases and J by 4 bases, and 16 bases separated the two germline ends. The CDR3 contains 17 residues. The CDR3 DNA sequence: TGCGCCAGCAGCTTGGTTCCAACGGGGATCGCCACCGGGGAGCTGTTTTTT. It encodes CASSLVPTGIATGELFF.

V is TRBV9 and J is TRBJ2-1; no reliable D call. Trimming took 0 bases from V and 6 from J, leaving 7 bases between them. This CDR3 region has 13 residues. Germline V gene sequence: CDR1 SGDLS, CDR2 YYNGEE. DNA of the CDR3: TGTGCCAGCAGCGTAGATATCAGCAATGAGCAGTTCTTC. It specifies CASSVDISNEQFF.

This chain links TRBV10-3 with TRBJ2-2, with TRBD2 identical over 8 bases. CDR1 and CDR2 (germline): ENHRY, SYGVKD. This CDR3 is 14 amino acids long. V gave up 10 bases and J gave up 4 bases; unmatched junction bases: 8. Here the CDR3 reads CATGGGKGTGELFF. DNA for the CDR3: TGTGCCACCGGGGGGGGGAAGGGCACCGGGGAGCTGTTTTTT.

V is TRBV5-1 and J is TRBJ2-7; 8 bases fit TRBD1. The CDR3 has 14 amino acids. The V and J ends lost 3 bases and 2 bases, in that order; junction bases with no gene match: 4. Germline lookup yields CDR1 SGHRS and CDR2 YFSETQ. The CDR3 reads CASSWTGMAYEQYF. The CDR3 nucleotides read TGCGCCAGCAGCTGGACAGGGATGGCCTACGAGCAGTACTTC.

In its sample, this clone was seen once. The CDR3 is CATGGRDLLAKNIQYF. The CDR3 nucleotides read TGTGCCACAGGGGGACGGGACCTGTTAGCCAAAAACATTCAGTACTTC. The chain carries TRBV2 and TRBJ2-4, with 7 bases identical to TRBD1. The V gene's germline CDR1 is SNHLY and CDR2 FYNNEI. V lost 10 bases, J lost 0 bases, and 12 bases stayed unmatched. The CDR3 runs to 16 residues.

This chain connects TRBV6-6 to TRBJ2-1; 11 nucleotides match TRBD2. With 7 bases clipped from V and 5 bases from J, the junction kept 7 bases outside the gene matches. The germline gives CDR1 MNHNY, CDR2 SVGAGI (reference sequence). This CDR3 is 15 amino acids long. The chain's CDR3 is CASTRSGGDDNEQFF. In DNA, the CDR3 is TGTGCCAGCACTCGTAGCGGGGGGGATGACAATGAGCAGTTCTTC.

V gene TRBV3-1 (or the pseudogene TRBV3-2) combines with J gene TRBJ1-2; D might be TRBD1 (6 bases). Germline V gene data show CDR1 as LGHDT and CDR2 as YNNKEL (reference sequence). Trimming stripped 0 bases from V and 5 bases from J, with 7 bases between. The CDR3 totals 13 residues. Here the CDR3 DNA reads TGTGCCAGCAGCCAAGAGGGGACATATGGCTACACCTTC. Its protein is CASSQEGTYGYTF.

This clone was found a few times. V usage is TRBV2 and J usage is TRBJ1-1; TRBD1 agrees at 8 bases. This CDR3 comprises 14 residues. The V segment lost 7 bases and the J segment 1 base; nucleotides outside the gene matches: 5. Germline V gene lookup returns CDR1 SNHLY and CDR2 FYNNEI. CDR3 protein: CASTFGTGNTEAFF. CDR3 DNA: TGTGCCAGCACCTTCGGGACAGGGAACACTGAAGCTTTCTTT.

The rearrangement uses TRBV6-1 and TRBJ2-3, with D unclear. CDR3 size: 14 residues. Germline V gives CDR1 MNHNS, CDR2 SASEGT. The V gene lost 4 bases and the J gene lost 4 bases, with 12 bases spanning the gap. The CDR3 nucleotides are TGTGCCAGCAGTGGAACGACTGATCCAGATACGCAGTATTTT. It translates to CASSGTTDPDTQYF.

The chain links TRBV5-1 to TRBJ2-7; 7 nucleotides agree with TRBD1. CDR3 length equals 16 residues. V was clipped by 0 bases and J by 6 bases; unmatched bases: 12. Germline V gene sequence: CDR1 SGHRS, CDR2 YFSETQ. CDR3 coding DNA: TGCGCCAGCAGCTTGGGGGGACAGCCTGTCTTTGGCGAGCAGTACTTC. Translating gives CASSLGGQPVFGEQYF.

The chain links TRBV3-1 (or the pseudogene TRBV3-2) to TRBJ1-2, with D possibly being TRBD1 (6 bases). The V gene lost 4 bases and the J gene lost 8 bases, with 20 bases spanning the gap. CDR1 and CDR2 from the germline V gene are LGHDT and YNNKEL (reference sequence). The CDR3 runs 15 residues. Here the CDR3 DNA reads TGTGCCAGCAGCCGTGACCAAACAGGAAGGGGGGGCTACACCTTC. Translated: CASSRDQTGRGGYTF.